These T cell receptor beta chains were read from a single sample in a study of human T cells and chemical hapten exposure. TCRdb fed the RACE reads into MiXCR, producing one record per CDR3 protein. The sample holds 200,000 to 300,000 distinct CDR3 sequences; over 8% are singletons and the top ten take 2.3%. Sequenced here: whole blood, sampled in connection with sensitization to the hapten diphenylcyclopropenone (DPC). All receptors derive from a woman in her thirties or forties with alopecia areata. Some clones in this sample may be carry-over from other donors' samples. CDR3s include the opening cysteine and the closing phenylalanine or tryptophan. D genes are given only for firm matches. Clone size is shown for a subset of rows, as once, few, many or a class of expanded clone.

CDR3aa	CDR3nt	d_gene	j_gene	v_gene	abundance	len
CASSQQGFGELFF	TGTGCCAGCAGCCAACAGGGGTTCGGGGAGCTGTTTTTT	TRBD1	TRBJ2-2	TRBV12-3/TRBV12-4	many	13
CASSLRARGYTGELFF	TGCGCCAGCAGCCTACGGGCCAGGGGGTACACCGGGGAGCTGTTTTTT	TRBD1	TRBJ2-2	TRBV4-3	few	16
CASSLAGTGGKNEQFF	TGTGCCAGCAGTTTAGCCGGGACAGGGGGCAAAAATGAGCAGTTCTTC	TRBD1	TRBJ2-1	TRBV28	few	16
CASSYARQGRLFF	TGTGCCAGCAGTTACGCACGGCAGGGGAGACTGTTTTTT	-	TRBJ1-4	TRBV6-6	-	13
CASSLVPSGREQFF	TGTGCCAGCAGCTTAGTTCCTAGCGGGAGAGAGCAGTTCTTC	TRBD2	TRBJ2-1	TRBV7-2	many	14
CASSSPQGQGYGYTF	TGTGCCAGCAGTTCACCACAAGGACAGGGATATGGCTACACCTTC	TRBD1	TRBJ1-2	TRBV28	many	15
CASSERTGGGTDTQYF	TGTGCCAGCTCCGAACGAACAGGGGGCGGCACAGATACGCAGTATTTT	TRBD1	TRBJ2-3	TRBV18	-	16
CSVEVPGVASYEQYF	TGCAGCGTTGAAGTTCCCGGGGTAGCCTCCTACGAGCAGTACTTC	-	TRBJ2-7	TRBV29-1	-	15
CASTRGRAYEQYF	TGTGCCAGCACCCGGGGGCGGGCCTACGAGCAGTACTTC	-	TRBJ2-7	TRBV6-2/TRBV6-3	few	13
CASKPGSSGANVLTF	TGTGCCAGTAAACCGGGGTCCTCTGGGGCCAACGTCCTGACTTTC	-	TRBJ2-6	TRBV19	few	15